These T cell receptor beta chains were read from a single sample in a study of regulatory T cells in long-lasting Graves disease. One entry per CDR3 protein, called by TCRdb with MiXCR from the multiplex PCR reads. The sample lists about 520,000 distinct CDR3 sequences, 12% seen once, with over 7% in the top ten. This same sample was also taken into another study, of T cells in Graves' hyperthyroidism and ophthalmopathy.

Sample: peripheral blood mononuclear cells (PBMCs), taken at new diagnosis, from a patient treated with antithyroid drugs. The receptors originated from a woman aged 30 to 39 with Graves disease. CDR3s include the opening cysteine and the closing phenylalanine or tryptophan. Fields, in order: V gene, J gene, CDR3 protein.

v_gene: TRBV7-3; j_gene: TRBJ2-2; CDR3aa: CASSVDRGYTGELFF
v_gene: TRBV20-1; j_gene: TRBJ2-5; CDR3aa: CSAQLAGLLQNEQSF
v_gene: TRBV7-9; j_gene: TRBJ1-2; CDR3aa: CAGSGKSVDYGYTF
v_gene: TRBV28; j_gene: TRBJ2-3; CDR3aa: CASSPPSSGVTDTQYF
v_gene: TRBV9; j_gene: TRBJ1-2; CDR3aa: CASSAGQGETYGYTF
v_gene: TRBV7-9; j_gene: TRBJ2-2; CDR3aa: CASSPSGGSNTGELFF
v_gene: TRBV12-3/TRBV12-4; j_gene: TRBJ2-5; CDR3aa: CASRLGAGGEETQYF
v_gene: TRBV13; j_gene: TRBJ2-1; CDR3aa: CASSAQGEQFF
v_gene: TRBV3-1; j_gene: TRBJ2-1; CDR3aa: CASSQGPSAGGAQFF
v_gene: TRBV10-3; j_gene: TRBJ1-5; CDR3aa: CAISESPRTPQHF